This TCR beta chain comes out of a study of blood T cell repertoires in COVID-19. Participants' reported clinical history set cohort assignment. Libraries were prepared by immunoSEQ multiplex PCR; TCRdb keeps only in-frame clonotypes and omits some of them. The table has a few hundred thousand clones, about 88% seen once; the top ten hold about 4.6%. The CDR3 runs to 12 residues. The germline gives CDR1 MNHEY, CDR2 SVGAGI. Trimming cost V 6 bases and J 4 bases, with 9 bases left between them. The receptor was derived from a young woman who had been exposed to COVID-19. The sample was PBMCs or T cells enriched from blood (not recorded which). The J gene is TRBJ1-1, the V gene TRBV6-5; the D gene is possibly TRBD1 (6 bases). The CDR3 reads CASRAGATEAFF. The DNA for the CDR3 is TGTGCCAGCAGAGCAGGGGCCACTGAAGCTTTCTTT.